These 21 T cell receptor beta chains came from one sample sequenced in a study of cytomegalovirus exposure and HLA in healthy donors. Some clones are missing from TCRdb's copy, which holds only in-frame ones; the method was immunoSEQ multiplex PCR. The sample carries 200,000 to 250,000 clones, 70% to 90% recorded once. Sequences were obtained from PBMCs. The receptors were sampled from a woman younger than 35 in good health and CMV-seronegative.

The V and J genes are TRBV7-8 and TRBJ2-6; D gene ambiguous. The CDR3 is 13 amino acids. Per the germline V gene, CDR1 is SGHVS and CDR2 is FQNEAQ. V shed 1 base and J shed 11 bases, with 9 bases lying between them. CDR3 bases: TGTGCCAGCAGCTTAGATGCCTCCCACGTCCTGACTTTC. Translating it yields CASSLDASHVLTF.

V is TRBV4-1 and J is TRBJ1-3; TRBD1 is a possible D gene (5 bases). Per the germline V gene, CDR1 is MGHRA and CDR2 is YSYEKL. V lost 0 bases, J lost 2 bases, and 11 bases lay in between. This CDR3 comprises 16 residues. The CDR3 nucleotides are TGCGCCAGCAGCCAAGATCGTATCAGGGCTGGAAACACCATATATTTT. Translated, it gives CASSQDRIRAGNTIYF.

This chain joins TRBV4-2 and TRBJ2-1; D is uncertain. The CDR3 runs 14 residues. Deletions cut 3 bases from V and 9 bases from J, with 15 bases between. CDR1 is LGHNA, CDR2 YNFKEQ, per germline. The CDR3 is CASSHQSGGGEQFF. The CDR3 bases are TGTGCCAGCAGCCACCAATCGGGCGGCGGTGAGCAGTTCTTC.

The chain employs TRBV15 and TRBJ2-1, with TRBD2 identical over 7 bases. The CDR3 is made up of 15 amino acids. CDR1 is LNHNV and CDR2 is YYDKDF in the germline V gene (reference sequence). J lost 6 bases, V lost 5 bases, and 10 bases had no gene match. The CDR3: CATSPWGGGPNEQFF. CDR3 nucleotides: TGTGCCACCAGCCCCTGGGGGGGAGGGCCCAATGAGCAGTTCTTC.

V is TRBV7-9 and J is TRBJ2-7; maybe TRBD1 (5 bases). Per the germline V gene, CDR1 is SEHNR and CDR2 is FQNEAQ (reference sequence). V gave up 4 bases and J gave up 5 bases, with 12 bases separating them. This CDR3 is built from 13 residues. This CDR3 is CASSYPSGNEQYF. The CDR3 DNA reads TGTGCCAGCAGCTACCCTTCAGGGAACGAGCAGTACTTC.

The V call is TRBV15, the J call TRBJ2-1; TRBD2 matches 7 bases. V was pared by 6 bases and J by 3 bases, with 5 bases of the junction left unmatched. The CDR3 runs to 14 residues. Germline CDR1 and CDR2: LNHNV and YYDKDF (reference sequence). The CDR3 is CATRGLADYNEQFF. CDR3 nucleotides: TGTGCCACCAGAGGGCTAGCGGACTACAATGAGCAGTTCTTC.

The chain uses TRBV6-5 and TRBJ1-2; 8 nucleotides match TRBD1. The germline V gene has CDR1 MNHEY and CDR2 SVGAGI. The J segment lost 6 bases and the V segment lost 8 bases, leaving 14 bases of the junction unmatched. CDR3 length equals 15 residues. CDR3 coding DNA: TGTGCCAGCGGAGGGCCCGGACAGGGCGAGGATGGCTACACCTTC. The encoded protein is CASGGPGQGEDGYTF.

The chain links TRBV6-5 to TRBJ2-7, with D possibly TRBD2 on 6 matching bases. Trimming removed 4 bases at V and 1 base at J, with 17 bases between. This CDR3 has 16 residues. CDR1 is MNHEY and CDR2 is SVGAGI in the germline V gene. The CDR3 protein is CASSSLRRGPSYEQYF. The CDR3 coding sequence is TGTGCCAGCAGTTCCCTGAGGCGGGGTCCGTCCTACGAGCAGTACTTC.

Here the CDR3 DNA reads TGCGCCAGCAGCCTTCACTTGAACACCGGGGAGCTGTTTTTT. Its translation: CASSLHLNTGELFF. The chain has TRBV4-1 and TRBJ2-2; D is unclear. Trimming stripped 4 bases from V and 1 base from J, with 7 bases between. Germline V gene lookup returns CDR1 MGHRA and CDR2 YSYEKL. The CDR3 has 14 residues.

The chain combines TRBV7-9 with TRBJ1-4; D gene uncertain. V lost 5 bases and J lost 1, with 8 bases in between. CDR1 SEHNR and CDR2 FQNEAQ come from the germline V gene (reference sequence). The CDR3 covers 14 residues. The CDR3 coding sequence is TGTGCCAGCAGCCTAATAGGAACTAATGAAAAACTGTTTTTT. This codes for CASSLIGTNEKLFF.

This clone was detected a few times. The chain links TRBV27 to TRBJ2-7, with TRBD2 matching over 8 bases. After removal of 6 bases from V and 3 bases from J, the junction contained 4 bases not matched to a gene. There are 13 residues in the CDR3. Per germline, CDR1 MNHEY and CDR2 SMNVEV (reference sequence). CDR3 sequence: CASSGSGSYEQYF. Written as DNA, the CDR3 is TGTGCCAGCAGCGGGAGCGGGAGCTACGAGCAGTACTTC.

This clone showed up just a few times. The rearrangement uses TRBV27 and TRBJ1-5; 8 bases align to TRBD1. The CDR3 extends over 13 amino acids. CDR1 is MNHEY and CDR2 is SMNVEV in the germline V gene (reference sequence). The V and J ends lost 8 bases and 2 bases, in that order; junction bases with no gene match: 2. CDR3 residues: CASAGGGNQPQHF. CDR3 DNA sequence: TGTGCCAGCGCAGGGGGCGGCAATCAGCCCCAGCATTTT.

This clone was found a few times. The genes are TRBV5-1 and TRBJ1-1, with 7 bases fitting TRBD1. Germline V gene data show CDR1 as SGHRS and CDR2 as YFSETQ. The CDR3 contains 15 residues. The V segment lost 5 bases and the J segment 0 bases; nucleotides outside the gene matches: 7. DNA of the CDR3: TGCGCCAGCAGTCAGACAGGGTCGGTGAACACTGAAGCTTTCTTT. Encoded protein: CASSQTGSVNTEAFF.

CDR3 region: CASSLGRRYTDTQYF. CDR3 coding DNA: TGTGCCAGCAGCTTGGGCAGGCGTTACACAGATACGCAGTATTTT. The V and J genes are TRBV5-6 and TRBJ2-3; D is uncertain. The germline V and J ends were trimmed by 0 bases and 2 bases, with 10 bases remaining between them. Germline CDR1 SGHDT, CDR2 YYEEEE. This CDR3 region has 15 residues.

The chain links TRBV5-3 to TRBJ2-7; D is perhaps TRBD1 (5 bases). TRBV5-3 is an ORF for which the function is uncertain. This CDR3 comprises 14 residues. The V end was cut by 0 bases, the J end by 5 bases, with 12 bases between. The CDR3 reads CARSLDGRANEQYF. As DNA, the CDR3 is TGTGCCAGAAGCTTGGACGGCAGGGCTAACGAGCAGTACTTC.

V gene TRBV30 combines with J gene TRBJ2-1; D possibly corresponds to TRBD2 (5 bases). Germline loops: CDR1 GTSNPN, CDR2 SVGIG (reference sequence). This CDR3 contains 14 residues. V shed 0 bases and J shed 3 bases, with 9 bases lying between them. CDR3 in DNA: TGTGCCTGGAGTGTCGAGCGGCACTACAATGAGCAGTTCTTC. It codes for CAWSVERHYNEQFF.

The V call is TRBV4-2, the J call TRBJ1-3, with D perhaps matching TRBD1 (5 bases). This CDR3 has 16 amino acids. V was pared by 0 bases and J by 0 bases, with 9 bases between. CDR1 LGHNA and CDR2 YNFKEQ come from the germline V gene. CDR3 bases: TGTGCCAGCAGCCAAGATTTTGGGGGCTCTGGAAACACCATATATTTT. Translated, it gives CASSQDFGGSGNTIYF.

The rearrangement joins TRBV9 to TRBJ1-1, with D unclear. CDR3 length: 16 residues. The germline V gene has CDR1 SGDLS and CDR2 YYNGEE. Trimming removed 4 bases at V and 1 base at J, with 17 bases between. The CDR3 protein is CASSPRSPRANTEAFF. CDR3 bases: TGTGCCAGCAGCCCGAGGAGCCCTCGGGCGAACACTGAAGCTTTCTTT. Together with reference TRBV9 and TRBJ1-1, the CDR3 gives the full variable domain: DSGVTQTPKHLITATGQRVTLRCSPRSGDLSVYWYQQSLDQGLQFLIQYYNGEERAKGNILERFSAQQFPDLHSELNLSSLELGDSALYFCASSPRSPRANTEAFFGQGTRLTVV.

The chain has TRBV29-1 and TRBJ1-2; no reliable D call. Germline CDR1 and CDR2: SQVTM and ANQGSEA. V was cut by 4 bases and J by 4 bases, with 16 bases left in between. The CDR3 contains 14 residues. The CDR3 coding sequence is TGCAGCGTTGTTGTTGGAACAGCTGTCTATGGCTACACCTTC. Translated: CSVVVGTAVYGYTF.

CDR3 sequence reads: CAWSAGSGSETQYF. CDR3 nucleotides: TGTGCCTGGAGTGCGGGAAGCGGGAGTGAGACCCAGTACTTC. This rearrangement joins TRBV30 to TRBJ2-5, with 8 positions matching TRBD2. J lost 5 bases, V lost 1 base, and 6 bases had no gene match. The CDR3 spans 14 residues. Germline V gene sequence: CDR1 GTSNPN, CDR2 SVGIG (reference sequence).

This sequence joins TRBV9 and TRBJ2-3, with no clear D. CDR3 length: 15 residues. Per the germline V gene, CDR1 is SGDLS and CDR2 is YYNGEE. Trimming took off 4 bases at V and 2 bases at J, with 14 bases between the two ends. For the CDR3, the DNA is TGTGCCAGCAGCTACGTGCACCAGTACACAGATACGCAGTATTTT. As protein: CASSYVHQYTDTQYF. The full variable domain, its missing parts supplied by reference TRBV9 and TRBJ2-3, is DSGVTQTPKHLITATGQRVTLRCSPRSGDLSVYWYQQSLDQGLQFLIQYYNGEERAKGNILERFSAQQFPDLHSELNLSSLELGDSALYFCASSYVHQYTDTQYFGPGTRLTVL.